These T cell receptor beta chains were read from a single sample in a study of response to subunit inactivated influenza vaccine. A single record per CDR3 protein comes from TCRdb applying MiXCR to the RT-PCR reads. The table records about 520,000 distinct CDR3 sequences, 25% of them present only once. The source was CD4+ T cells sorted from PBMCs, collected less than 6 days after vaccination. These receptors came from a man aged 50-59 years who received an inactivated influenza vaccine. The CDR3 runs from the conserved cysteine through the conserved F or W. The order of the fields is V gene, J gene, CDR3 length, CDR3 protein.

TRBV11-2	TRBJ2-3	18	CASSLVLSGGPGADTQYF
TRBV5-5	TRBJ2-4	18	CASSLGGRGILAKNIQYF
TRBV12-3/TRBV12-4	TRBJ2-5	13	CASRRQSQETQYF
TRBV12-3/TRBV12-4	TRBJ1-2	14	CASSLHTGVGGYTF
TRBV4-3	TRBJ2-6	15	CASSQEGPGANVLTF
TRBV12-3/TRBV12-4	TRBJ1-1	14	CASGHRVMNTEAFF
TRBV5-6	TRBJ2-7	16	CASSPDRGLSSYEQYF
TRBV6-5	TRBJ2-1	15	CASSYDRRSYNEQFF
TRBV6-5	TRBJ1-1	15	CASSYSSGLGTEAFF
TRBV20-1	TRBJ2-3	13	CSARDEGPDTQYF
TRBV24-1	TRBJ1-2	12	CATSGTGYGYTF
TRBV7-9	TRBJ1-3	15	CAGSLVGGGGNTIYF
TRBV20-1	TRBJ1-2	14	CSARGTGDDYGYTF
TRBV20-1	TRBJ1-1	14	CSALPRAGSTEAFF
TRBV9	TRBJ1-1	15	CASSVGGQGDTEAFF
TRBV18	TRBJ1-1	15	CASSPVQGILTEAFF
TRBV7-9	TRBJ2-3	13	CASSHAMTDTQYF
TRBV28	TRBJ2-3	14	CASTYRDFTDTQYF
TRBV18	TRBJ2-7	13	CASSTGPFDEQYF
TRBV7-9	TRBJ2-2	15	CASNGGTGNTGELFF
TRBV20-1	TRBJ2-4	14	CSASSPVAKNIQYF
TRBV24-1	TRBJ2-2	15	CATRADRANTGELFF
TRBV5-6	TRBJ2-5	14	CASSYQQGSETQYF
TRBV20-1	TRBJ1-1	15	CSASPRTGLNTEAFF
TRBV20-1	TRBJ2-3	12	CSARDIPDTQYF
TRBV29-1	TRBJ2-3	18	CSVVRMGLAGESTDTQYF
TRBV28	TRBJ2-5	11	CASSYKGAQYF
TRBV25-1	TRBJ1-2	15	CASSDTGTGGNGYTF
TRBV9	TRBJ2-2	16	CASSVVDGLNTGELFF
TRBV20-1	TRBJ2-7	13	CSARVLAPYEQYF
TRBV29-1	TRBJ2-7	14	CSVARDRGTYEQYF
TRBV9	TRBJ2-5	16	CASSSGIGLNQETQYF
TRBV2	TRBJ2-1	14	CASTTGWSYNEQFF
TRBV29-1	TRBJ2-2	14	CSVEMAGGTGELFF
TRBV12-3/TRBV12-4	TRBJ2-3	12	CASRLAGDTQYF
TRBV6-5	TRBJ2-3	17	CASSYLGWVEGTDTQYF
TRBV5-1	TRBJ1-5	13	CASSLDGNQPQHF
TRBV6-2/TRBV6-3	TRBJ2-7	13	CASSGLAKGEQYF
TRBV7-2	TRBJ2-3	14	CASSSRQGGDTQYF
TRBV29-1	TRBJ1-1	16	CSVDFGLPMPNTEAFF
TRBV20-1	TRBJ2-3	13	CSATTGGGDTQYF
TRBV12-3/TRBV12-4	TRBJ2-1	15	CASSLRQQSNNEQFF
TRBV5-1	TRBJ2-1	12	CASSFRIDEQFF
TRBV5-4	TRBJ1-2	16	CASSRSRGADNYGYTF
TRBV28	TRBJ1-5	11	CASSTYQPQHF
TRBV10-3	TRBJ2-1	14	CAIRTSGDYNEQFF
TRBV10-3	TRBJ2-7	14	CAISTAAIPYEQYF
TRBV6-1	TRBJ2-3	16	CASSEASGRAGMSQYF
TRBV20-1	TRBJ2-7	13	CSASGGSTYEQYF
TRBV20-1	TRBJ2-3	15	CSARELATSTDTQYF
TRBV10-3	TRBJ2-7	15	CAISESLRSSYEQYF
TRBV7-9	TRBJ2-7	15	CASSRYRGPAYEQYF
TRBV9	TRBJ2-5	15	CASSVGGAHQETQYF
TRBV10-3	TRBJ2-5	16	CATRGASGNDGETQYF
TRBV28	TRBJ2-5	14	CASTSGTGLETQYF
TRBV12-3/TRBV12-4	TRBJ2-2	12	CASLPNAGELFF
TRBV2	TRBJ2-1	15	CASSAGTGIGNEQFF
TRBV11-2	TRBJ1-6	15	CASSLVGYEGSPLHF
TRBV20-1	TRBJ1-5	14	CSANKGQGIQPQHF
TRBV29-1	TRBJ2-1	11	CSVASGKVQFF